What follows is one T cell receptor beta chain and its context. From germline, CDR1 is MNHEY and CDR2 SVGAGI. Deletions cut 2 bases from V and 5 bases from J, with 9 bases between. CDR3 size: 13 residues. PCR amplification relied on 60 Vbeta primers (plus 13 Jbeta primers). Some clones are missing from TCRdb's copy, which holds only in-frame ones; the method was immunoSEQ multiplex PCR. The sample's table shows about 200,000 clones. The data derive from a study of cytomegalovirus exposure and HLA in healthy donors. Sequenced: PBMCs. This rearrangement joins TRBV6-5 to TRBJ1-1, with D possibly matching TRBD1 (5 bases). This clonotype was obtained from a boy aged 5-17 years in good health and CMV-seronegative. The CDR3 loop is CASSYERGTEAFF. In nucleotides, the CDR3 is TGTGCCAGCAGTTACGAACGGGGGACTGAAGCTTTCTTT.